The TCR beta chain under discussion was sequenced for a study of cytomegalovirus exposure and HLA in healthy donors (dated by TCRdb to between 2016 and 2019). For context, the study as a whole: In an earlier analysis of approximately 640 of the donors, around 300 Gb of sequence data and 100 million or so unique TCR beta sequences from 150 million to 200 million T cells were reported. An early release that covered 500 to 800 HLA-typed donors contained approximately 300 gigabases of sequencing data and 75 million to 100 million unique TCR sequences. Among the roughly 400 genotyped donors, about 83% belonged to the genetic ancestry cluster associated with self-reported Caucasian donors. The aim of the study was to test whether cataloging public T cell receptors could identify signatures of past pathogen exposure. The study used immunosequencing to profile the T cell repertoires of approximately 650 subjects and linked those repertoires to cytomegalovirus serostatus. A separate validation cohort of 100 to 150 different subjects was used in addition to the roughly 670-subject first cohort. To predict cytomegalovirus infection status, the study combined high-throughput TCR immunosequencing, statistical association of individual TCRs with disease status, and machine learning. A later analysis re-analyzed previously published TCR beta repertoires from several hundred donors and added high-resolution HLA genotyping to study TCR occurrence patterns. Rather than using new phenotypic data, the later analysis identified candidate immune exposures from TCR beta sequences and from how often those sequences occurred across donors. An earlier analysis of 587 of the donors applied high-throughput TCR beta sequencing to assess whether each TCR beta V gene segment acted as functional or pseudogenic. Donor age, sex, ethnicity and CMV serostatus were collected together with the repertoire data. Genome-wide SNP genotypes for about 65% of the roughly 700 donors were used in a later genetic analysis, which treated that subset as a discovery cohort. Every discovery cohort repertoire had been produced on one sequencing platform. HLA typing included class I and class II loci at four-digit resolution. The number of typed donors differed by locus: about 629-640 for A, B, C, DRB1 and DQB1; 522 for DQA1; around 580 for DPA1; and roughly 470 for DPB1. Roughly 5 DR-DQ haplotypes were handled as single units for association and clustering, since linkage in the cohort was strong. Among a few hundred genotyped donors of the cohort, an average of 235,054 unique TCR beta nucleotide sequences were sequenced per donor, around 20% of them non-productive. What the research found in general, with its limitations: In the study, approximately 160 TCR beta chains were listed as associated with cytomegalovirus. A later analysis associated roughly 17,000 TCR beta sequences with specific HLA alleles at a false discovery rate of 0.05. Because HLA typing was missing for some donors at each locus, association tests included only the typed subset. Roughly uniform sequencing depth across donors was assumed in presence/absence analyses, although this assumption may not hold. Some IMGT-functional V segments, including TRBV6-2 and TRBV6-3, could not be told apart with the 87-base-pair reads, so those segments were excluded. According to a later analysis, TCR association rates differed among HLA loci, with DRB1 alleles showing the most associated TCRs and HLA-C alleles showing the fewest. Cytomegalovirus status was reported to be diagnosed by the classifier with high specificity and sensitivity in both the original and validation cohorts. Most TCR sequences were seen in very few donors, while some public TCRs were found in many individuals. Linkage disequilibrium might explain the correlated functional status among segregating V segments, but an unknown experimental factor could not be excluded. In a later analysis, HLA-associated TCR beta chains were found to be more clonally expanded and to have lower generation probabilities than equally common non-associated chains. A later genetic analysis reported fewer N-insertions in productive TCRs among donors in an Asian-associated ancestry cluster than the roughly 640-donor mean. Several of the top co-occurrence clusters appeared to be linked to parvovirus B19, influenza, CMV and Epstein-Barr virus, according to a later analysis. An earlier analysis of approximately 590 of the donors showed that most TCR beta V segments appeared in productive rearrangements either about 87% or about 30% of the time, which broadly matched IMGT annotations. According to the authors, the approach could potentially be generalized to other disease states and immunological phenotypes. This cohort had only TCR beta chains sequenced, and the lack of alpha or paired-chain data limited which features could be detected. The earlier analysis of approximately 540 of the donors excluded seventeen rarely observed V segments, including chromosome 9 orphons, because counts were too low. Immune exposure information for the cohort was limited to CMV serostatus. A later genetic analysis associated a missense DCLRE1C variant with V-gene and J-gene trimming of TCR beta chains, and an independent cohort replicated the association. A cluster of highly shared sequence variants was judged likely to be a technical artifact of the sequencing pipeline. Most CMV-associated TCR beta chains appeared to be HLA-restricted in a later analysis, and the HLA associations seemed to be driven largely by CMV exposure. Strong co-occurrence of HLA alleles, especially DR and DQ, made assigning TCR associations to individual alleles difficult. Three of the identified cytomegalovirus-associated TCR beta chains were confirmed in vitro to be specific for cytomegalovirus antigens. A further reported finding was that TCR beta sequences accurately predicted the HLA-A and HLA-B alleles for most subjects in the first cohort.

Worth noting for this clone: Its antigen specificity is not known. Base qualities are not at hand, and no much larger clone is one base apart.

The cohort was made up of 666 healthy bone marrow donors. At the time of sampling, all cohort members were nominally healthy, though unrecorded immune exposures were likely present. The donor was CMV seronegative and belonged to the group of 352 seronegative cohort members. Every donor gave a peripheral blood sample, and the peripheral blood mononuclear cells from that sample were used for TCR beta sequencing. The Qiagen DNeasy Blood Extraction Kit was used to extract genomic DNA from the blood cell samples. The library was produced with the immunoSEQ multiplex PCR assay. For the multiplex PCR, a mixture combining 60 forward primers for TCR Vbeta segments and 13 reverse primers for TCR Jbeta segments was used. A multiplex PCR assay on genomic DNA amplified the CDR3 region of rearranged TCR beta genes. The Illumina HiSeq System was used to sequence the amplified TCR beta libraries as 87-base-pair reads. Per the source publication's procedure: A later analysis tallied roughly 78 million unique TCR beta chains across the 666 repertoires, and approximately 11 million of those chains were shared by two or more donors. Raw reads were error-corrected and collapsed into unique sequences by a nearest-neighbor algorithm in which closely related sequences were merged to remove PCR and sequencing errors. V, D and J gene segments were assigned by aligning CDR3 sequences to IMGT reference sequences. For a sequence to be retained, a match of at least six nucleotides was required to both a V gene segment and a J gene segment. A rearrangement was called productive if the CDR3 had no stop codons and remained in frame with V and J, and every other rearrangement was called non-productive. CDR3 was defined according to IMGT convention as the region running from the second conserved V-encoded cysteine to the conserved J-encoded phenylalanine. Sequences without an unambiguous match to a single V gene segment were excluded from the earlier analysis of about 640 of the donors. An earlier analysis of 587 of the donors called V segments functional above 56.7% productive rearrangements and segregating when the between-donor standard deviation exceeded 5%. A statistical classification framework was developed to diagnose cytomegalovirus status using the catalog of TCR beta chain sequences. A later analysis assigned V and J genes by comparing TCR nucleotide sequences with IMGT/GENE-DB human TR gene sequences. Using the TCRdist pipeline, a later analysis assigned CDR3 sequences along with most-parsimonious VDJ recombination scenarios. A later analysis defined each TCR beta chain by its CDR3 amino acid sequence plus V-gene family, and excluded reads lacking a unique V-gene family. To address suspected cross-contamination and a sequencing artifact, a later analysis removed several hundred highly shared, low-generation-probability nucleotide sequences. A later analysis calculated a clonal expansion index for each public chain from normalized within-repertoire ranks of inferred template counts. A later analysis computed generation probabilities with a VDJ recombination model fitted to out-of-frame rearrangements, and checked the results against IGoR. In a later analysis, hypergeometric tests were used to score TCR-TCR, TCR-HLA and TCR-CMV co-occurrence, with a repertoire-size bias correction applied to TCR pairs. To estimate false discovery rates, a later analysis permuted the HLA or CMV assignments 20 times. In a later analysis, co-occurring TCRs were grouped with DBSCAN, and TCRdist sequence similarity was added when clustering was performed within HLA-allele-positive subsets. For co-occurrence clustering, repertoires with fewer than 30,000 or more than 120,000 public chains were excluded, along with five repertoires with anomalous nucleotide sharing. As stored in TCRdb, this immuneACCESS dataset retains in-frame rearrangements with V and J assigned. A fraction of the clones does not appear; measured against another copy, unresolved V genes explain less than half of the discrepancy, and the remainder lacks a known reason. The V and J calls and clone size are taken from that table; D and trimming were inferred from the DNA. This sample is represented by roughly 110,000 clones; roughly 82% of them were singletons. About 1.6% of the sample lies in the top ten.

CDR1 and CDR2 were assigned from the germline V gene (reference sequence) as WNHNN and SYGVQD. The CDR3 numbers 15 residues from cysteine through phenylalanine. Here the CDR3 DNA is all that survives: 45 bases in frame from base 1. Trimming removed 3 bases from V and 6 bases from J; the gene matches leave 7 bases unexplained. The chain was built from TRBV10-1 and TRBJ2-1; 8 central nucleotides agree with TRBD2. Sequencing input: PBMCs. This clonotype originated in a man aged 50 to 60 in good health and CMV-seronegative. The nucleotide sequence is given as TGCGCCAGCAGTGACGGTAGCGGGGTACCCAATGAGCAGTTCTTC. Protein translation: CASSDGSGVPNEQFF.